Shown below are 25 T cell receptor beta chains from a single sample sequenced in a study of blood T cell repertoires in COVID-19. The assay was immunoSEQ multiplex PCR, and TCRdb's table has in-frame clones only and misses some. The sample carries fewer than 55,000 clones, around 83% recorded once. Sequencing was done on a sample of peripheral blood. The receptors derive from a man between 65 and 85 years old with active COVID-19.

The chain recombines TRBV3-1 (or the pseudogene TRBV3-2) with TRBJ1-5, with TRBD1 identical over 7 bases. Trimming cost V 1 base and J 4 bases; bases outside gene matches: 1. Germline CDR1 reads LGHDT; CDR2 reads YNNKEL (reference sequence). The CDR3 loop spans 14 amino acids. In DNA, the CDR3 is TGTGCCAGCAGCCAAGTGGGACAGAATCAGCCCCAGCATTTT. It encodes CASSQVGQNQPQHF.

The rearrangement uses TRBV7-9 and TRBJ2-3; 10 positions match TRBD2. V lost 5 bases to trimming and J lost 4 bases; unmatched junction nucleotides: 9. The CDR3 is 16 amino acids. Per germline, CDR1 SEHNR and CDR2 FQNEAQ (reference sequence). CDR3 residues: CASSPGWSGGADTQYF. CDR3 nucleotides: TGTGCCAGCAGCCCAGGCTGGAGCGGGGGGGCAGATACGCAGTATTTT.

The gene calls are TRBV5-1 and TRBJ1-6; D remains ambiguous. The length of the CDR3 is 14 residues. CDR1 and CDR2 (germline): SGHRS, YFSETQ. The V and J ends lost 4 bases and 6 bases respectively, with 11 bases between them. CDR3 loop: CASSDPRGNSPLHF. The CDR3 DNA sequence: TGCGCCAGCAGCGACCCGCGAGGTAATTCACCCCTCCACTTT.

The genes are TRBV7-2 and TRBJ1-5; D is undetermined. Germline assignment: CDR1 SGHTA and CDR2 FQGNSA. The germline V and J ends were trimmed by 2 bases and 3 bases, with 8 bases remaining between them. The CDR3 spans 14 residues. This CDR3 is CASSLSRDNQPQHF. The CDR3 region has the DNA TGTGCCAGCAGCTTAAGTCGAGACAATCAGCCCCAGCATTTT. The variable domain in full, completed from reference TRBV7-2 and TRBJ1-5, reads GAGVSQSPSNKVTEKGKDVELRCDPISGHTALYWYRQSLGQGLEFLIYFQGNSAPDKSGLPSDRFSAERTGGSVSTLTIQRTQQEDSAVYLCASSLSRDNQPQHFGDGTRLSIL.

The V call is TRBV5-1, the J call TRBJ2-3; the D gene is possibly TRBD2 (6 bases). CDR3 size: 16 residues. The germline gives CDR1 SGHRS, CDR2 YFSETQ. Trimming removed 0 bases at V and 4 bases at J, with 15 bases between. CDR3 coding DNA: TGCGCCAGCAGCTTGGAGGGGCGGGGTCTCGCAGATACGCAGTATTTT. This encodes CASSLEGRGLADTQYF.

Only one count was recorded for this clone. The chain combines TRBV19 with TRBJ1-1; TRBD1 aligns across 11 bases. V trimming: 6 bases; J trimming: 4 bases; junction bases outside the gene matches: 7. CDR3 length: 15 residues. Germline values: CDR1 LNHDA, CDR2 SQIVND (reference sequence). CDR3 in DNA: TGTGCCAGTAGAACAACCGGGACAGGGGGCACTGAAGCTTTCTTT. Residues: CASRTTGTGGTEAFF.

The gene calls are TRBV3-1 (or the pseudogene TRBV3-2) and TRBJ1-1; D remains ambiguous. Trimming left V 1 base short and J 4 bases short, with 7 bases between. Germline CDR1 is LGHDT and CDR2 is YNNKEL (reference sequence). This CDR3 region has 13 residues. The CDR3 sequence: CASSQGRGTEAFF. The CDR3 region has the DNA TGTGCCAGCAGCCAAGGGCGGGGCACTGAAGCTTTCTTT.

This clone was detected only a few times. The chain couples TRBV27 to TRBJ1-5, with D possibly TRBD1 on 6 matching bases. The germline V and J ends were trimmed by 5 bases and 1 base, with 6 bases remaining between them. Germline lookup yields CDR1 MNHEY and CDR2 SMNVEV (reference sequence). The CDR3 totals 13 residues. CDR3 residues: CASSQGSNQPQHF. The CDR3 DNA follows: TGTGCCAGCAGTCAGGGGAGCAATCAGCCCCAGCATTTT.

Comments on this clone: A junction end diverges from the germline sequence, so it may reflect a read error. The chain carries TRBV2 and TRBJ1-1; unclear D gene. Germline-derived CDR1 and CDR2 are SNHLY and FYNNEI. The CDR3 sequence is 13 residues long. The CDR3, as DNA: TGTGCCAGCAGGGAAGGGAGGAAGTCTGAAGCTTTCTTT. Translating it yields CASREGRKSEAFF. Full variable domain (remainder filled in from reference TRBV2 and TRBJ1-1): EPEVTQTPSHQVTQMGQEVILRCVPISNHLYFYWYRQILGQKVEFLVSFYNNEISEKSEIFDDQFSVERPDGSNFTLKIRSTKLEDSAMYFCASREGRKSEAFFGQGTRLTVV.

The genes are TRBV9 and TRBJ2-7; 7 bases map to TRBD1. The V gene end was trimmed by 1 base and the J gene end by 2 bases; junction bases not matched to a gene: 3. CDR1 and CDR2 (germline): SGDLS, YYNGEE. The CDR3 runs to 14 residues. The CDR3 nucleotides are TGTGCCAGCAGCGTAACCGACAGGGCCTACGAGCAGTACTTC. It translates to CASSVTDRAYEQYF.

This chain connects TRBV5-1 to TRBJ2-7; D remains unclear. The ends were cut back, 1 base at V and 2 bases at J, with 10 bases in the middle. Germline V gene data show CDR1 as SGHRS and CDR2 as YFSETQ. The CDR3 runs 14 residues. The CDR3 loop is CASSLSPQAYEQYF. As DNA, the CDR3 is TGCGCCAGCAGCTTGTCCCCCCAGGCCTACGAGCAGTACTTC.

The J gene is TRBJ2-4, the V gene TRBV21-1; the table names TRBD1, a call not compared with the DNA. TRBV21-1 is a documented pseudogene. The CDR3 extends over 16 amino acids. The CDR3 sequence: CASSTLDRLAKNIQYF. The CDR3 DNA sequence: TGTGCCAGCAGCACCCTAGACAGGTTAGCCAAAAACATTCAGTACTTC.

This clone was seen only once. This chain connects TRBV5-1 to TRBJ2-7, with a possible D match to TRBD2 (5 bases). The germline V gene has CDR1 SGHRS and CDR2 YFSETQ. The CDR3 contains 12 residues. The V gene lost 4 bases and the J gene lost 5 bases, with 10 bases spanning the gap. The chain's CDR3 is CASSVEGNEQYF. The CDR3 DNA is TGCGCCAGCAGCGTTGAGGGTAACGAGCAGTACTTC.

V is TRBV5-1 and J is TRBJ2-3; 9 nucleotides align to TRBD2. The CDR3 is made up of 17 amino acids. Germline V gene lookup returns CDR1 SGHRS and CDR2 YFSETQ. The V and J ends lost 0 bases and 0 bases, in that order; junction bases with no gene match: 5. The CDR3 loop is CASSLVSGGRSTDTQYF. The CDR3 bases are TGCGCCAGCAGCTTGGTGAGCGGGGGGCGTAGCACAGATACGCAGTATTTT.

The J gene is TRBJ1-6, the V gene TRBV2; D perhaps matches TRBD1 (6 bases). The V gene lost 6 bases and the J gene lost 6 bases, with 12 bases spanning the gap. This CDR3 contains 14 residues. The V gene's germline CDR1 is SNHLY and CDR2 FYNNEI. The CDR3 DNA is TGTGCCAGCAGCGCGGGGGGCGGTAATTCACCCCTCCACTTT. Residues: CASSAGGGNSPLHF.

The chain uses TRBV10-3 and TRBJ1-1, with TRBD1 as a possible D gene (6 bases). V lost 6 bases and J lost 1, with 9 bases in between. The CDR3 consists of 13 residues. CDR1 is ENHRY and CDR2 is SYGVKD in the germline V gene. CDR3 nucleotides: TGTGCCATCAGCACACAGGGGAACACTGAAGCTTTCTTT. Its protein product is CAISTQGNTEAFF.

This chain connects TRBV4-1 to TRBJ2-7; 10 bases are shared with TRBD1. CDR3 length: 16 amino acids. Looked up from germline, CDR1 is MGHRA and CDR2 is YSYEKL. The V segment lost 4 bases and the J segment 5 bases; nucleotides outside the gene matches: 11. In DNA form, the CDR3 reads TGCGCCAGCAGCCCCAGAACTGGGACAGGGGCCCACGAGCAGTACTTC. Protein: CASSPRTGTGAHEQYF.

The genes are TRBV6-2 or TRBV6-3 and TRBJ1-5; TRBD1 is a possible D gene (5 bases). V lost 0 bases, J lost 11 bases, and 17 bases lay in between. The CDR3 contains 15 residues. The germline CDR1 and CDR2 sequences are MNHEY and SVGEGT. The CDR3 here is CASSYSVGGERAQHF. The CDR3, as DNA: TGTGCCAGCAGTTACTCTGTCGGAGGGGAGAGGGCCCAGCATTTT.

The chain joins TRBV11-2 to TRBJ2-7; 7 nucleotides agree with TRBD1. The CDR3 consists of 14 residues. CDR1 and CDR2 (germline): SGHAT, FQNNGV. V trimming: 5 bases; J trimming: 4 bases; junction bases outside the gene matches: 8. The CDR3 DNA follows: TGTGCCAGCAGCCCCCTGGGACAGCCATACGAGCAGTACTTC. Translation gives CASSPLGQPYEQYF. Full variable domain (rest looked up from reference TRBV11-2 and TRBJ2-7): EAGVAQSPRYKIIEKRQSVAFWCNPISGHATLYWYQQILGQGPKLLIQFQNNGVVDDSQLPKDRFSAERLKGVDSTLKIQPAKLEDSAVYLCASSPLGQPYEQYFGPGTRLTVT.

The V call is TRBV19, the J call TRBJ2-2; TRBD1 aligns across 7 bases. Germline loops: CDR1 LNHDA, CDR2 SQIVND (reference sequence). The CDR3 runs 14 residues. V dropped 9 bases and J dropped 9; count of bases not matched to a gene: 13. CDR3 protein: CASSNKGARRELFF. Here the CDR3 DNA reads TGTGCCAGCTCCAACAAGGGGGCGCGCCGGGAGCTGTTTTTT.

This clone is a singleton in its sample. The chain has TRBV9 and TRBJ2-7, with D possibly TRBD2 on 6 matching bases. Trimming shortened V by 2 bases and J by 6 bases, and 12 bases separated the two germline ends. Per the germline V gene, CDR1 is SGDLS and CDR2 is YYNGEE. This CDR3 contains 13 residues. In DNA, the CDR3 is TGTGCCAGCAGCGTGGAGACTAGAGGCGAGCAGTACTTC. It codes for CASSVETRGEQYF.

This clone came up a few times. This chain joins TRBV27 and TRBJ1-6, with D unclear. Germline V gene sequence: CDR1 MNHEY, CDR2 SMNVEV (reference sequence). V lost 11 bases and J lost 9, with 23 bases in between. There are 15 residues in the CDR3. The CDR3: CASSKSFGWSSPLHF. The CDR3, as DNA: TGTGCCTCCAGCAAGTCTTTCGGGTGGTCTTCACCCCTCCACTTT.

This chain links TRBV4-2 with TRBJ2-1, with D possibly TRBD1 on 6 matching bases. Germline CDR1 LGHNA, CDR2 YNFKEQ. Trimming left V 0 bases short and J 4 bases short, with 16 bases between. The CDR3 has 17 amino acids. In nucleotides, the CDR3 is TGTGCCAGCAGCCAAGAGGTAGGGGGTCAGTTTTACAATGAGCAGTTCTTC. It encodes CASSQEVGGQFYNEQFF.

The chain uses TRBV11-2 and TRBJ1-2; 9 positions match TRBD1. CDR1 is SGHAT, CDR2 FQNNGV, per germline. This CDR3 is built from 14 residues. V dropped 7 bases and J dropped 5; count of bases not matched to a gene: 8. The CDR3 is CASTPLGQGYGYTF. CDR3 nucleotides: TGTGCCAGCACCCCGCTCGGACAGGGGTATGGCTACACCTTC. Combining the CDR3 with reference TRBV11-2 and TRBJ1-2 gives the whole variable domain EAGVAQSPRYKIIEKRQSVAFWCNPISGHATLYWYQQILGQGPKLLIQFQNNGVVDDSQLPKDRFSAERLKGVDSTLKIQPAKLEDSAVYLCASTPLGQGYGYTFGSGTRLTVV.

The genes are TRBV2 and TRBJ1-6, with D maybe TRBD1 (6 bases). V shed 6 bases and J shed 6 bases, with 9 bases lying between them. The CDR3 has 13 residues. Germline V CDR1 and CDR2: SNHLY, FYNNEI. This chain's CDR3 is CASRTGPNSPLHF. CDR3 coding DNA: TGTGCCAGCAGGACAGGACCTAATTCACCCCTCCACTTT.